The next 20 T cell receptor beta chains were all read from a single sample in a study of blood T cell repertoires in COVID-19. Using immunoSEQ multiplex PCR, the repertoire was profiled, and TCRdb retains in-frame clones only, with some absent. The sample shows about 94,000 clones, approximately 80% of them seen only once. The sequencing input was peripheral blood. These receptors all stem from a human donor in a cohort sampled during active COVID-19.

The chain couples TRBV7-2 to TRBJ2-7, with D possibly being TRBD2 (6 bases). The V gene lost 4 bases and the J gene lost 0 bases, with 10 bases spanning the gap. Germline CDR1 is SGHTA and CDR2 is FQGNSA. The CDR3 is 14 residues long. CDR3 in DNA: TGTGCCAGCAGCTCGGGAGTTACCTCCTACGAGCAGTACTTC. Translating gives CASSSGVTSYEQYF.

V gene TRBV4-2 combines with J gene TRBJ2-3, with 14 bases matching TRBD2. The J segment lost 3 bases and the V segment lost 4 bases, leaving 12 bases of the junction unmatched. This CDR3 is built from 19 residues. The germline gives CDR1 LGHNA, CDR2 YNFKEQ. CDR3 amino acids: CASSLSTSGRALRTDTQYF. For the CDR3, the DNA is TGTGCCAGCAGCCTATCGACTAGCGGGAGGGCCCTTAGGACAGATACGCAGTATTTT.

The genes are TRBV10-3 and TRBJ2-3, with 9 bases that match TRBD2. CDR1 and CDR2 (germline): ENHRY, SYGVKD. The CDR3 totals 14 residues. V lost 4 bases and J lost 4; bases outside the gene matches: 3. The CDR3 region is CAISVLAGADTQYF. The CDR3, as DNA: TGTGCCATCAGTGTACTAGCGGGCGCAGATACGCAGTATTTT.

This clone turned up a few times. The CDR3 spells CATSRVEATQYF. CDR3 in DNA: TGTGCCACCAGCAGAGTAGAGGCGACCCAGTACTTC. The V call is TRBV15, the J call TRBJ2-5; the D is unclear. Germline V gives CDR1 LNHNV, CDR2 YYDKDF (reference sequence). CDR3 length: 12 residues. The V gene lost 1 base and the J gene lost 7 bases, with 7 bases spanning the gap. Drawing the rest from reference TRBV15 and TRBJ2-5, the complete variable domain is DAMVIQNPRYQVTQFGKPVTLSCSQTLNHNVMYWYQQKSSQAPKLLFHYYDKDFNNEADTPDNFQSRRPNTSFCFLDIRSPGLGDTAMYLCATSRVEATQYFGPGTRLLVL.

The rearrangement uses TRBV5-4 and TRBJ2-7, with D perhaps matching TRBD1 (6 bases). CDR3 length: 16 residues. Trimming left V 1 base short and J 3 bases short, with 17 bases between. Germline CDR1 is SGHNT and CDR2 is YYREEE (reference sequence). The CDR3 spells CASSLSTGPTGYEQYF. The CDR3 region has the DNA TGTGCCAGCAGCTTGTCGACAGGCCCGACCGGCTACGAGCAGTACTTC.

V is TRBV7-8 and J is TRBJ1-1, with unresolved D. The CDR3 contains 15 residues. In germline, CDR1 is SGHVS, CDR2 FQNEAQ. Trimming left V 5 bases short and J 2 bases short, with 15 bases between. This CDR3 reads CASSPRERGNTEAFF. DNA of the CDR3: TGTGCCAGCAGCCCACGGGAGAGAGGTAACACTGAAGCTTTCTTT.

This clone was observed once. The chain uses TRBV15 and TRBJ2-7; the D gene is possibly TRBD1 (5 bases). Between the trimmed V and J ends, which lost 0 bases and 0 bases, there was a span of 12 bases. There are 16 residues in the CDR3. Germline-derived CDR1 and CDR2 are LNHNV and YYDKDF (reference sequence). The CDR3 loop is CATSRDQGTLSYEQYF. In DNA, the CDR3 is TGTGCCACCAGCAGAGATCAGGGAACTCTCTCCTACGAGCAGTACTTC.

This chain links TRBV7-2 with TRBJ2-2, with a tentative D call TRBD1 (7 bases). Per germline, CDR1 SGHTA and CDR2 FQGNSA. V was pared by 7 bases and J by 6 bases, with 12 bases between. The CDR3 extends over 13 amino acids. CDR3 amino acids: CASTQGEAGELFF. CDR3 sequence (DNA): TGTGCCAGCACCCAGGGGGAGGCCGGGGAGCTGTTTTTT.

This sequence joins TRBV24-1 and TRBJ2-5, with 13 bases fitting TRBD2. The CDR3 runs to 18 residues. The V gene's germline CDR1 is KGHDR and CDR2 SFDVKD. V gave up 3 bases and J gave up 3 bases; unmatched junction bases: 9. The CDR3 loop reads CATSDPTRLAGGEETQYF. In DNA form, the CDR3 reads TGTGCCACCAGTGATCCCACCCGACTAGCGGGAGGAGAAGAGACCCAGTACTTC.

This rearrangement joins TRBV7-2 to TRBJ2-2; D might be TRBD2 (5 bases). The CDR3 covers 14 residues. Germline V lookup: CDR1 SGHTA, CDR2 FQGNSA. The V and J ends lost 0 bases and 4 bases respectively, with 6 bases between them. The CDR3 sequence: CASSLAGSTGELFF. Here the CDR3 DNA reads TGTGCCAGCAGCTTAGCGGGGAGCACCGGGGAGCTGTTTTTT. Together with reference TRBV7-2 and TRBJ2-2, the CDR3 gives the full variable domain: GAGVSQSPSNKVTEKGKDVELRCDPISGHTALYWYRQSLGQGLEFLIYFQGNSAPDKSGLPSDRFSAERTGGSVSTLTIQRTQQEDSAVYLCASSLAGSTGELFFGEGSRLTVL.

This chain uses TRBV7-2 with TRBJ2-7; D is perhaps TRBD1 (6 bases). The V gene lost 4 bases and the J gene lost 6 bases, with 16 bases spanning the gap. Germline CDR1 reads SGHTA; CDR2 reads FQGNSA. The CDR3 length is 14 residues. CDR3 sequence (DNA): TGTGCCAGCAGCTCCCGTCAGGGGCCAGGCGAGCAGTACTTC. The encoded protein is CASSSRQGPGEQYF. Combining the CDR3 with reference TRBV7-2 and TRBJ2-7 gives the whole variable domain GAGVSQSPSNKVTEKGKDVELRCDPISGHTALYWYRQSLGQGLEFLIYFQGNSAPDKSGLPSDRFSAERTGGSVSTLTIQRTQQEDSAVYLCASSSRQGPGEQYFGPGTRLTVT.

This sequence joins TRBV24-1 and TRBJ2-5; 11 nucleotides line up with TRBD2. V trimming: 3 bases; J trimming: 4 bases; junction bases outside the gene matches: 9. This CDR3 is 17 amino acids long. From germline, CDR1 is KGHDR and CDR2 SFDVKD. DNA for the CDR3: TGTGCCACCAGTGATCCTCGGGGTAGCGGGAGGGCAGAGACCCAGTACTTC. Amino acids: CATSDPRGSGRAETQYF.

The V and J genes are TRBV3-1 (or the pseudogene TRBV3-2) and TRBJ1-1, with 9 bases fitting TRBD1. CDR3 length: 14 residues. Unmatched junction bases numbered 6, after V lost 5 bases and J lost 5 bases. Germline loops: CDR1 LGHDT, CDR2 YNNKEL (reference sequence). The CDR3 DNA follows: TGTGCCAGCAGCGGGACAGGGAGTGAAACTGAAGCTTTCTTT. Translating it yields CASSGTGSETEAFF.

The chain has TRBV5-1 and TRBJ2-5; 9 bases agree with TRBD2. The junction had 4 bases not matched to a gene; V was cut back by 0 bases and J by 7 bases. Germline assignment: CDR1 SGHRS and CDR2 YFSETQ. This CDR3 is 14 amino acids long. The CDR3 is CASSLAAAGGTQYF. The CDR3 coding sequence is TGCGCCAGCAGCTTGGCGGCAGCGGGGGGGACCCAGTACTTC.

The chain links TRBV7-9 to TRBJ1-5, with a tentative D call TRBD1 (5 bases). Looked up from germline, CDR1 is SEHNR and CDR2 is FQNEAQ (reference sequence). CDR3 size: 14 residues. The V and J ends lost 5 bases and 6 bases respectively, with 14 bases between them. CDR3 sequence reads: CASSGDGEGQPQHF. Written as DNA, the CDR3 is TGTGCCAGCAGCGGGGACGGGGAGGGTCAGCCCCAGCATTTT.

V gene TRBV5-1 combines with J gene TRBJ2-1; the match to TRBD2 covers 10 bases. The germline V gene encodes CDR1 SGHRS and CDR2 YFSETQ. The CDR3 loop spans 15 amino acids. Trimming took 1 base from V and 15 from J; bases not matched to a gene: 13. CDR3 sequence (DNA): TGCGCCAGCAGCTTGCAAGGACTAGCGGCGCAGGCCCGGTTCTTC. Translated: CASSLQGLAAQARFF.

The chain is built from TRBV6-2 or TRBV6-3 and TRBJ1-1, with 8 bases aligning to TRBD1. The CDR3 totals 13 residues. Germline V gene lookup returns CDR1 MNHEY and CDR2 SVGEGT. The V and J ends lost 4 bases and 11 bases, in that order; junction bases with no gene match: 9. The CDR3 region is CASSSRQGSGAFF. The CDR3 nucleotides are TGTGCCAGCAGTTCGAGACAGGGGTCGGGCGCTTTCTTT.

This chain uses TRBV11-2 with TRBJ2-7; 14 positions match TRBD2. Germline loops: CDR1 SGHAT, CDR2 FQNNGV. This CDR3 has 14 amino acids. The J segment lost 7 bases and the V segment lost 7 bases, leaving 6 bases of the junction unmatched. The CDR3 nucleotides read TGTGCCAGCACCAATCGGACTAGCGGGAGGGAGCAGTACTTC. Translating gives CASTNRTSGREQYF.

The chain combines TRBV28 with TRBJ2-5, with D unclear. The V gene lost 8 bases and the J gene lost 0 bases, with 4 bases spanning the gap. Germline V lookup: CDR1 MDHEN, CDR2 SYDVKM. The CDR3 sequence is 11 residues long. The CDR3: CASRDQETQYF. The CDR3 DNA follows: TGTGCCAGCCGGGACCAAGAGACCCAGTACTTC. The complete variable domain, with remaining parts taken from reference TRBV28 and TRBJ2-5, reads DVKVTQSSRYLVKRTGEKVFLECVQDMDHENMFWYRQDPGLGLRLIYFSYDVKMKEKGDIPEGYSVSREKKERFSLILESASTNQTSMYLCASRDQETQYFGPGTRLLVL.

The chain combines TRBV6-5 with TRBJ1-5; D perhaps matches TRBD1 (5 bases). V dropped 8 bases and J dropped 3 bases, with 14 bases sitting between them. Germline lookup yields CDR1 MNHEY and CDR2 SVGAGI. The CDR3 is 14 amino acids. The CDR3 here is CASAYDSINQPQHF. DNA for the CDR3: TGTGCCAGCGCCTACGACAGCATCAATCAGCCCCAGCATTTT.